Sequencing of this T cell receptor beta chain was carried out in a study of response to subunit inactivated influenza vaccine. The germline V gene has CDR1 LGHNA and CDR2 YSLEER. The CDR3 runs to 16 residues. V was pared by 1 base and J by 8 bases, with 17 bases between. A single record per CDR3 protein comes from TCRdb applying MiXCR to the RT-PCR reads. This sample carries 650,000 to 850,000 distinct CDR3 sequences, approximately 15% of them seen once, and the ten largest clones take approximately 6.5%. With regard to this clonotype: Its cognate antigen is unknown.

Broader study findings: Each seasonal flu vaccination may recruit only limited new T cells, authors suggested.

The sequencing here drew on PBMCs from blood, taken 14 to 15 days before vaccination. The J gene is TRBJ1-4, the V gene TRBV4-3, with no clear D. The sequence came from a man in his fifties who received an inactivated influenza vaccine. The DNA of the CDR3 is TGCGCCAGCAGCCAAGGTCCGCAAGGCCTTGGGGAAAAACTGTTTTTT. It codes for CASSQGPQGLGEKLFF.